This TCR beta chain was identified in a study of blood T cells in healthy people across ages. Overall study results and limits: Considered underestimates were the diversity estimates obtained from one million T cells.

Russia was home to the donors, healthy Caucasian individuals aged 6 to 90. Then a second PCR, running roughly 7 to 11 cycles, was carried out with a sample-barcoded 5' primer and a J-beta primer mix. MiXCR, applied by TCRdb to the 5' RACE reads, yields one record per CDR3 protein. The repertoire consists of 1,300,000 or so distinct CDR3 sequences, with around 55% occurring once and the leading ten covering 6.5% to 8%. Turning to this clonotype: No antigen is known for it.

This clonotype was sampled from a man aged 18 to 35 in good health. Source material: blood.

The CDR3 sequence is CASSLDSGGGGETQYF. The CDR3 nucleotides read TGTGCCAGCAGCTTGGATAGCGGGGGAGGCGGAGAGACCCAGTACTTC. V and J are TRBV7-9 and TRBJ2-5; TRBD2 aligns across 9 bases. The CDR3 spans 16 residues. CDR1 and CDR2 (germline): SEHNR, FQNEAQ (reference sequence). Unmatched junction bases numbered 9, after V lost 3 bases and J lost 4 bases.